The sequence of this T cell receptor beta chain was determined in a study of T cell responses to AZD1222 COVID-19 vaccine. Study-wide results and limits: There were mostly white British donors and more females than males, and clonal diversity was possibly underestimated. Baseline serostatus was positive in only a handful of AZD1222 recipients. Targeting of unmutated variant regions was reportedly seen in nearly half of spike-specific TCRs.

V lost 5 bases and J 4 bases, leaving 12 bases between the germline ends. The CDR3 contains 13 residues. From germline, CDR1 is SGHTA and CDR2 FQGNSA. Comments on this clone: Its antigen is not identified.

Clones were read by immunoSEQ multiplex PCR, and TCRdb kept only the in-frame ones, dropping some. Among more than 110,000 clones listed, about nine tenths were seen once. This TCR was sampled from an adult in good health. The V gene is TRBV7-2, the J gene TRBJ2-7; D perhaps matches TRBD1 (6 bases). The specimen was peripheral blood, collected on day 0 of AZD1222 vaccination. DNA of the CDR3: TGTGCCAGCAGCCCGCTTGGACAGTACGAGCAGTACTTC. It encodes CASSPLGQYEQYF.